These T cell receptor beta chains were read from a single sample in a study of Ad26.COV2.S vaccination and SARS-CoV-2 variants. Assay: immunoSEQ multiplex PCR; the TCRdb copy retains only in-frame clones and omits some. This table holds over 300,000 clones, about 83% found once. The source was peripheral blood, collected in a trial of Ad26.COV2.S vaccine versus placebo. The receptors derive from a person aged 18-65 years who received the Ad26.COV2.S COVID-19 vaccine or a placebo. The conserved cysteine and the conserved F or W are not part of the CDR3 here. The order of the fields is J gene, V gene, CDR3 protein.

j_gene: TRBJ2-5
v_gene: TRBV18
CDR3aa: ASSPPGGETQY

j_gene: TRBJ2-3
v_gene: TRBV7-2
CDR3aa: ASSSPRGLTDTQY

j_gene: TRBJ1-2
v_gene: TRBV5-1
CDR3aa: ASSLVGSYLDGYT

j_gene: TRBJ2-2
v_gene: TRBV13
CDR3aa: ASSRTPGGRTGELF

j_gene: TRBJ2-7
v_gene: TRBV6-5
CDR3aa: ASSPPDRVEQY

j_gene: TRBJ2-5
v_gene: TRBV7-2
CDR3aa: ASSFLRVAGETQY

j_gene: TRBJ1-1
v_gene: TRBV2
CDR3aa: ASSVPPTEAF

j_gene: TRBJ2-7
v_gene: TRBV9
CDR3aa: ASSPRGSGSQRGEQY

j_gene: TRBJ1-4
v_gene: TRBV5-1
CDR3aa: ASSPWGGGTNEKLF

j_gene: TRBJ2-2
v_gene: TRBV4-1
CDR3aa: ASSQGPGLAGLTGELF

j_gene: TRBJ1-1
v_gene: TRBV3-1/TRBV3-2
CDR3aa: ASSHNQPGRVNTEAF

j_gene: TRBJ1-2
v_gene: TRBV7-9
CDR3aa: ASSLGHDDGYT

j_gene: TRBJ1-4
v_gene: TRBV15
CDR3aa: ATSVLRAGEKLF

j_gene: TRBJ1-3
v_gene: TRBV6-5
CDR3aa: ASSYGGHTSGNTIY

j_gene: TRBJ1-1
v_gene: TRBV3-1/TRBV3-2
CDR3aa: ASSQVGLGTEAF

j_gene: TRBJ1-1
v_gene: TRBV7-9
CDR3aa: ASSLGVAGEAF

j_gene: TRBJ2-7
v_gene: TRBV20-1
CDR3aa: SASDRGGFYEQY

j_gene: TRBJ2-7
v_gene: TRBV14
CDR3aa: ASSQDQGTGSYEQY

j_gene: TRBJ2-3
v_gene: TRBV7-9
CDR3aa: ASSLGFSLDTQY

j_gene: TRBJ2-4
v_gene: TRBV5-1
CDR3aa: ASSLVSEVKNIQY

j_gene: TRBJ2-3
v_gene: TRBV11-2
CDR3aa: ASSLGFTGSDTQY

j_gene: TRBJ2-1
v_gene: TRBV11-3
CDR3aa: ASSDPPQRGNEQF

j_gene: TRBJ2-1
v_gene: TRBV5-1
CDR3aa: ASSFTGQVSYNEQF

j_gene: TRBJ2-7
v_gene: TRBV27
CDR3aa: ASSLVPGLYEQY